The sequence of this T cell receptor beta chain was determined in a study of T-cell memory formation after mild COVID-19 (dated by TCRdb to about 2021). Regarding the research as a whole: Most TCR sequence clusters were specific to one of the two donors. The cohort comprised two young, previously healthy adult volunteers, one female and one male. In two donors, T-cell clones that expanded and contracted after mild COVID-19 were followed by sequencing TCRalpha and TCRbeta repertoires longitudinally.

PBMCs were isolated by Ficoll-Paque density gradient centrifugation. Per the germline V gene, KGHSH is the CDR1 and LQKENI is the CDR2. V has 4 bases trimmed and J has 4 bases trimmed; junction bases matching no gene number 14. There are 17 amino acids in the CDR3, from cysteine to phenylalanine inclusive. Just CDR3 DNA is preserved here, 51 bases in frame from base 1. General findings and caveats noted by the study authors: Contracting CD4+ clones were located mainly in the CM and EM memory subsets, whereas CD8+ clones were found to be enriched in EMRA. Clones contracting from day 15 to 85 had balanced CD4/CD8 phenotypes, while a second wave expanding from day 15 to 37 was biased towards CD4+. Some responding clones were found in pre-infection memory, which suggests that pre-existing cross-reactive memory T cells took part in the SARS-CoV-2 response. The second-wave clones that peaked on day 37 were not confirmed to be SARS-CoV-2 specific. Only two mild cases were covered by the study, and larger cohorts that include severe cases with pre-infection samples were considered necessary.

This clonotype came up a few times. It lacks a known antigen. Base qualities are missing; no much larger clone stands one base away. These reads were obtained on an Illumina NovaSeq 6000. Using 5'RACE with constant-segment primers, TCRalpha and TCRbeta cDNA libraries were constructed, with sample barcodes and unique molecular identifiers added in the process. Trizol reagent was used to extract RNA from every sample. The libraries were amplified in two PCR steps, and the second step added a second sample barcode and Illumina TruSeq adapters. Sequencing of the libraries was done on an Illumina NovaSeq, producing 2 x 150 bp paired-end reads. In the source study's methods: Reads were demultiplexed and collapsed into UMI-guided consensus sequences with migec v1.2.7. Using mixcr v2.1.11, UMI consensuses were aligned to TRA and TRB V and J templates and then assembled into clonotypes. A clonotype was counted as expanded or contracted only if both edgeR and NoisET called the change significant, with noise models trained on biological replicates. For edgeR calls, a false discovery rate-adjusted p below 0.01 and a log2 fold-change threshold of 1 were applied. As an exploratory analysis of dynamics, max-normalized trajectories of the 1000 most abundant clonotypes were examined with PCA combined with hierarchical clustering. Each responding clone was given a CD4 or CD8 phenotype based on the CD4+ and CD8+ repertoires, which had been sequenced separately. TCRdb passed the public sequencing reads through fastp at Q25 and MiXCR, retaining productive beta sequences. Merged by CDR3 protein, the rows form single entries marked with the most common genes and DNA. TCRdb, rather than the study authors, made the V and J calls. This sample is represented by some 340,000 distinct CDR3 sequences; about an eighth of them were singletons. The top ten clones comprise around a fifth of the sample.

Recombination connected TRBV18 to TRBJ1-1, and TRBD1 matches 8 of the central bases. The clonotype comes from a man aged 18 to 30 who had mild COVID-19 (a few samples of this study predate the infection). The sample titles of this study are shuffled in the database, so cell type and time point are left out; the donor was told from shared clones. Sequenced input: PBMCs or a T cell subset sorted from them (not recorded which). The CDR3: CASSLYPQGEGSTEAFF. The DNA sequence is given as TGTGCCAGCTCACTGTACCCACAGGGGGAAGGTAGCACTGAAGCTTTCTTT.